The 15 T cell receptor beta chains below were found in one sample sequenced in a study of T cell responses to AZD1222 COVID-19 vaccine. TCRdb keeps only in-frame clones here, not all; method: immunoSEQ multiplex PCR. The table includes about 79,000 clones, approximately 90% detected once. The sequencing used peripheral blood, collected on day 0 of MenACWY control vaccination. These receptors all stem from an adult in good health.

This rearrangement joins TRBV19 to TRBJ2-7; 7 bases match TRBD1. Trimming removed 7 bases from V and 4 bases from J; junction bases left unmatched: 13. This CDR3 region has 15 residues. Germline loops: CDR1 LNHDA, CDR2 SQIVND (reference sequence). CDR3 residues: CASTSPQGDGYEQYF. CDR3 sequence (DNA): TGTGCCAGTACCTCCCCCCAGGGGGACGGGTACGAGCAGTACTTC. Combining the CDR3 with reference TRBV19 and TRBJ2-7 gives the whole variable domain DGGITQSPKYLFRKEGQNVTLSCEQNLNHDAMYWYRQDPGQGLRLIYYSQIVNDFQKGDIAEGYSVSREKKESFPLTVTSAQKNPTAFYLCASTSPQGDGYEQYFGPGTRLTVT.

The chain couples TRBV2 to TRBJ2-6, with unresolved D. Per germline, CDR1 SNHLY and CDR2 FYNNEI. Trimming shortened V by 8 bases and J by 0 bases, and 17 bases separated the two germline ends. The CDR3 spans 17 residues. The CDR3 region has the DNA TGTGCCAGCCGGGCTAGGGCCCTCCGCTCTGGGGCCAACGTCCTGACTTTC. It is translated as CASRARALRSGANVLTF.

As DNA, the CDR3 is TGCGCCAGCAGCCCCCGGGAGACGGACACTGAAGCTTTCTTT. This gives the protein CASSPRETDTEAFF. The rearrangement joins TRBV5-1 to TRBJ1-1; D is undetermined. Trimming stripped 4 bases from V and 3 bases from J, with 13 bases between. The CDR3 length is 14 residues. Germline lookup yields CDR1 SGHRS and CDR2 YFSETQ.

This sequence joins TRBV28 and TRBJ1-3; D call uncertain. Germline CDR1 MDHEN, CDR2 SYDVKM. V was cut by 7 bases and J by 4 bases, with 14 bases left in between. CDR3 length: 14 amino acids. As DNA, the CDR3 is TGTGCCAGCACCATTTCCGGGTCGGGAAACACCATATATTTT. This encodes CASTISGSGNTIYF.

The chain recombines TRBV2 with TRBJ2-7, with D perhaps TRBD2 (6 bases). CDR3 length equals 15 residues. V was pared by 3 bases and J by 1 base, with 13 bases between. CDR1 SNHLY and CDR2 FYNNEI come from the germline V gene. The CDR3: CASSENGGVSYEQYF. DNA for the CDR3: TGTGCCAGCAGTGAGAATGGCGGGGTGTCCTACGAGCAGTACTTC.

The chain is built from TRBV28 and TRBJ1-2, with D hard to call. The germline V and J ends were trimmed by 1 base and 8 bases, with 14 bases remaining between them. Germline CDR1 MDHEN, CDR2 SYDVKM. This CDR3 region has 14 residues. In DNA, the CDR3 is TGTGCCAGCAGTTTATCCCTTCACCAAGGGGGCTACACCTTC. Translation: CASSLSLHQGGYTF.

V is TRBV21-1 and J is TRBJ2-7; the table assigns TRBD2, which was not confirmed against the DNA. TRBV21-1 is a listed pseudogene. CDR3 size: 17 residues. In DNA form, the CDR3 reads TGTGCCAGCAGCAAAGGGGTTGAGACGGGAAGCTCCTACGAGCAGTACTTC. This encodes CASSKGVETGSSYEQYF.

This clone was recorded once. This rearrangement joins TRBV13 to TRBJ2-1; TRBD2 matches at 9 bases. V lost 2 bases to trimming and J lost 4 bases; unmatched junction nucleotides: 9. This CDR3 is built from 17 residues. CDR1 is PRHDT and CDR2 is FYEKMQ in the germline V gene (reference sequence). The DNA for the CDR3 is TGTGCCAGCAGCTTACCTAGTGAGACTAGCGGATACAATGAGCAGTTCTTC. It encodes CASSLPSETSGYNEQFF. Combining the CDR3 with reference TRBV13 and TRBJ2-1 gives the whole variable domain AAGVIQSPRHLIKEKRETATLKCYPIPRHDTVYWYQQGPGQDPQFLISFYEKMQSDKGSIPDRFSAQQFSDYHSELNMSSLELGDSALYFCASSLPSETSGYNEQFFGPGTRLTVL.

V usage is TRBV10-3 and J usage is TRBJ2-1; 10 nucleotides agree with TRBD2. Germline CDR1 reads ENHRY; CDR2 reads SYGVKD. The CDR3 runs to 16 residues. J was trimmed by 8 bases and V by 2 bases; bases with no gene match: 9. CDR3 loop: CAISEEELAGRYEQFF. In nucleotides, the CDR3 is TGTGCCATCAGTGAGGAGGAACTAGCGGGAAGGTATGAGCAGTTCTTC.

The chain employs TRBV28 and TRBJ1-2, with D possibly matching TRBD1 (5 bases). Deletions cut 3 bases from V and 8 bases from J, with 19 bases between. Germline CDR1 reads MDHEN; CDR2 reads SYDVKM. The CDR3 runs to 15 residues. CDR3 nucleotides: TGTGCCAGCAGTTTTGGGGCGTACAACATCGGCGGCTACACCTTC. It yields the protein CASSFGAYNIGGYTF.

V and J are TRBV19 and TRBJ1-2; D not resolved. V was shortened by 7 bases and J by 5 bases, with 14 bases between the two germline ends. There are 13 residues in the CDR3. Germline V gives CDR1 LNHDA, CDR2 SQIVND (reference sequence). CDR3 coding DNA: TGTGCCAGTATAAGTCCGGACTCTTATGGCTACACCTTC. It is translated as CASISPDSYGYTF.

CDR3 sequence reads: CASSPPHRDEQFF. The DNA for the CDR3 is TGTGCCAGCTCACCACCGCACAGGGATGAGCAGTTCTTC. The chain joins TRBV18 to TRBJ2-1; the D gene is possibly TRBD1 (6 bases). In germline, CDR1 is KGHSH, CDR2 LQKENI. The CDR3 runs to 13 residues. The germline V and J ends were trimmed by 0 bases and 8 bases, with 8 bases remaining between them.

The chain carries TRBV28 and TRBJ1-2, with a weak D call TRBD1 (6 bases). Germline lookup yields CDR1 MDHEN and CDR2 SYDVKM. The CDR3 totals 13 residues. Trimming pared 4 bases from V and 4 bases from J, leaving 10 bases between. CDR3 nucleotides: TGTGCCAGCAGTTCGGGGACACCCTATGGCTACACCTTC. It yields the protein CASSSGTPYGYTF.

This chain uses TRBV19 with TRBJ2-7; 7 nucleotides match TRBD1. V was pared by 6 bases and J by 3 bases, with 8 bases of the junction left unmatched. The CDR3 loop spans 14 amino acids. In germline, CDR1 is LNHDA, CDR2 SQIVND (reference sequence). The CDR3 DNA follows: TGTGCCAGTAGCCCCGGGACAGCGTACTACGAGCAGTACTTC. This translates into CASSPGTAYYEQYF.

CDR3 in amino acids: CASSRDRASSGELFF. The CDR3 DNA reads TGTGCCAGTAGCAGGGACAGGGCGTCTTCCGGGGAGCTGTTTTTT. The chain carries TRBV19 and TRBJ2-2; 9 bases are shared with TRBD1. The ends lost 6 bases at V and 6 bases at J; junction bases unmatched: 8. The CDR3 sequence is 15 residues long. Germline lookup yields CDR1 LNHDA and CDR2 SQIVND (reference sequence).